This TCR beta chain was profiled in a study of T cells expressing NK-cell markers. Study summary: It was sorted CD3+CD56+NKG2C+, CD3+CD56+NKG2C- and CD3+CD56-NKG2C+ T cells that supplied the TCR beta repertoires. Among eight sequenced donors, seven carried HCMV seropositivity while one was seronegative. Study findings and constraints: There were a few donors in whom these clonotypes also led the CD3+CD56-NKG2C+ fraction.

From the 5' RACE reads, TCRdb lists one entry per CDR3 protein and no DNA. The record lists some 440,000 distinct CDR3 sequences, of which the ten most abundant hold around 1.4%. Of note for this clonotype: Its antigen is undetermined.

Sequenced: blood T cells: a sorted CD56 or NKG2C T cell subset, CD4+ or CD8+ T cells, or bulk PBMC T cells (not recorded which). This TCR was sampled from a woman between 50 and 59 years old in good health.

CDR3 in amino acids: CASSPSTTGWNTEAFF. The gene calls are TRBV5-1 and TRBJ1-1. This CDR3 has 16 amino acids. Germline CDR1 SGHRS, CDR2 YFSETQ.